This TCR beta chain comes out of a study of human T cells and chemical hapten exposure (dated by TCRdb to the early 2020s). With respect to the entire study: For sensitization, 2% DPC in acetone was applied to a 2 cm by 2 cm area of upper inner arm skin. For TCR sequencing, blood came from 25 to 35 alopecia patients at anywhere from one to four time points (pre-sensitization, 2, 6 and 24 weeks). The mostly female patient cohort included alopecia areata with under or over 50% scalp involvement, alopecia totalis and alopecia universalis. The study tracked peripheral blood TCR repertoire changes in vivo during primary and secondary sensitization to the hapten diphenylcyclopropenone (DPC) in alopecia patients. Throughout the approximately 24-week study period, patients were also given weekly therapeutic DPC doses on the scalp. Blood samples were taken from patients before sensitization (week 0) and then at 2, 6 and about 24 weeks after DPC sensitization. Patch testing was performed on the upper back with Finn chambers containing 0.01% DPC, and the patch tests were scored after 6 days according to International Contact Dermatitis Research Group standards. Libraries were combined into a pool for sequencing, and differences in TCR yield between samples came mainly from small differences in library volumes within the pool. Beyond this particular receptor, the publication reports: A positive correlation was found between the number of PT1 expanded TCRs and patch test score, with significance reached at thresholds 8, 16 and 32 but not 4. Expanded TCRs formed significantly more large CDR3 similarity clusters than pre-sensitization or healthy control sets, consistent with antigen-driven responses. After repeated subsampling, the strength of the expansion versus patch-test correlation and the threshold at which it became significant changed. The number of TCRs above 1 in 1000 frequency did not change with DPC sensitization; there was no evidence of global repertoire structure alterations. Because all patients had alopecia, a presumed autoimmune disease, the immune response of the patients might differ from that of healthy individuals.

This specimen's time point label, per the study, means: patch test 1, 2 weeks after DPC sensitization. According to the study, the label for this sample's treatment or condition signals: therapeutic diphenylcyclopropenone sensitization with weekly scalp DPC. At every patch-test visit, the blood draw took place before the patch test was put on. Patients were considered eligible if aged 18 to 70, diagnosed with alopecia and deemed suitable for DPC therapy, and patients were excluded if pregnant. Total RNA was isolated from unfractionated whole blood collected in Tempus Blood RNA tubes. There are a few counts of this clonotype. The target of this receptor is not known. No base-level quality is on record; no much larger clone is a single base apart. The library relied on RACE. Sequenced on a NextSeq 500. During library preparation, unique molecular identifiers were attached to individual cDNA molecules so that TCRs could be counted in a quantitative, reproducible way. Each blood RNA sample was used to sequence both TCR alpha and TCR beta chains. The authors' pipeline ran thus. Samples had a median of roughly 99,000 TCRs, with a range from roughly 23,224 to 700,000. V, J and CDR3 annotation of the TCR reads was performed with the Decombinator software suite. For the PS versus PT1 abundance plots, all samples were subsampled to the same number of TCRs (28,000). Expanded TCRs were defined as absent before sensitization and observed at least eight times at the 2-week time point. The raw public reads went through TCRdb reprocessing: fastp at Q25, MiXCR clone calling, in-frame beta chains kept. For every CDR3 protein sequence, its rows merge into one entry that carries the most common genes and DNA. These V and J calls originate from TCRdb's pipeline instead of the authors' own analysis. This sample comprises about 110,000 distinct CDR3 sequences, 11% of them detected only once. The biggest ten clones account for under 4.5% of the sample.

V and J lose 7 bases and 3 bases, and a span of 16 bases separates them. The CDR3 goes from the cysteine to the phenylalanine over 15 residues. Here the CDR3 DNA is all that survives: 45 bases in frame from base 1. Looking up the germline V gene (reference sequence) yields CDR1 MNHNY and CDR2 SVGAGI. This chain joins TRBV6-6 to TRBJ2-1; the best D guess is TRBD2, with 6 bases matching. The TCR was taken from a woman aged 40 to 55 with alopecia areata. Some clones in this sample may be carry-over from other donors' samples. The source material was whole blood, sampled in connection with sensitization to the hapten diphenylcyclopropenone (DPC). The base sequence is TGTGCCAGCACCCCGGTGATAGCGGTCTACAATGAGCAGTTCTTC. This encodes CASTPVIAVYNEQFF.